One sample yielded the 30 T cell receptor beta chains listed below, sequenced in a study of blood T cell repertoires in COVID-19. Clones were read by immunoSEQ multiplex PCR, and TCRdb kept only the in-frame ones, dropping some. The table shows 50,000 to 75,000 clones, with about 80% occurring only once. Sequencing was done on a sample of peripheral blood. These receptor sequences come from a man between 60 and 75 years old with COVID-19, enrolled during active disease.

In this sample, this clone turned up a few times. The rearrangement uses TRBV21-1 and TRBJ2-7; the table's D call TRBD2 went unverified against the DNA. TRBV21-1 is a documented pseudogene. The CDR3 runs to 18 residues. This chain's CDR3 is CASNRDGEGVDSTYEQYF. DNA for the CDR3: TGTGCCAGCAACAGAGATGGGGAGGGGGTCGACTCTACCTACGAGCAGTACTTC.

This chain joins TRBV10-3 and TRBJ2-2; 7 nucleotides agree with TRBD1. The CDR3 totals 15 residues. With V trimmed by 2 bases and J by 3 bases, 3 bases remained unmatched. CDR1 ENHRY and CDR2 SYGVKD come from the germline V gene. CDR3 loop: CAISERGQDTGELFF. CDR3 sequence (DNA): TGTGCCATCAGTGAGAGGGGGCAGGACACCGGGGAGCTGTTTTTT.

This rearrangement joins TRBV15 to TRBJ1-2; 7 bases align to TRBD1. The V gene end was trimmed by 3 bases and the J gene end by 6 bases; junction bases not matched to a gene: 1. The CDR3 runs 12 residues. CDR1 LNHNV and CDR2 YYDKDF come from the germline V gene (reference sequence). CDR3 loop: CATSSGQDGYTF. The CDR3 nucleotides are TGTGCCACCAGCAGCGGACAGGATGGCTACACCTTC.

The chain has TRBV4-1 and TRBJ1-6; 9 nucleotides line up with TRBD1. Germline loops: CDR1 MGHRA, CDR2 YSYEKL. Trimming at V came to 1 base and at J to 7 bases, leaving 5 bases not matched to a gene. The CDR3 spans 16 residues. CDR3 in DNA: TGCGCCAGCAGCCAAGGGGGGACAGGGAGGAATTCACCCCTCCACTTT. Translated: CASSQGGTGRNSPLHF.

This clone came up many times. V is TRBV10-3 and J is TRBJ2-2, with TRBD2 matching over 10 bases. The germline V gene has CDR1 ENHRY and CDR2 SYGVKD. The CDR3 length is 17 residues. Trimming cost V 2 bases and J 4 bases; bases outside gene matches: 7. The DNA for the CDR3 is TGTGCCATCAGTGAGCGGCTAGCGGGAGCGGGCACCGGGGAGCTGTTTTTT. Protein: CAISERLAGAGTGELFF.

V usage is TRBV4-1 and J usage is TRBJ1-5; 8 bases align to TRBD1. V was clipped by 4 bases and J by 3 bases; unmatched bases: 5. Germline CDR1 is MGHRA and CDR2 is YSYEKL. The CDR3 runs to 15 residues. The CDR3 here is CASSRMTGDNQPQHF. In DNA form, the CDR3 reads TGCGCCAGCAGCCGAATGACAGGGGACAATCAGCCCCAGCATTTT.

V usage is TRBV14 and J usage is TRBJ2-7; the match to TRBD2 covers 9 bases. Germline V CDR1 and CDR2: SGHDN, FVKESK. This CDR3 comprises 17 residues. The V and J ends lost 5 bases and 7 bases, in that order; junction bases with no gene match: 18. The DNA of the CDR3 is TGTGCCAGCAGCACCTCCCACGGCTATAGCGGGAGAGGTGAGCAGTACTTC. Translated: CASSTSHGYSGRGEQYF.

With respect to this clone: The junction departs from germline at one end; a sequencing error may be responsible. The V gene is TRBV30, the J gene TRBJ1-1; D is unresolved. The CDR3 covers 10 residues. The germline V gene encodes CDR1 GTSNPN and CDR2 SVGIG (reference sequence). CDR3 DNA: TGTGCCTGGAGTGTCCGGCGAGACTTATTT. Translated, it gives CAWSVRRDLF.

The chain couples TRBV12-5 to TRBJ2-5, with D tentatively TRBD2 (5 bases). From germline, CDR1 is LGHNT and CDR2 FRNRAP. The germline V and J ends were trimmed by 5 bases and 5 bases, with 12 bases remaining between them. This CDR3 region has 13 residues. CDR3 region: CASGGPRRETQYF. The CDR3 DNA reads as TGTGCTAGTGGTGGGCCCCGGAGGGAGACCCAGTACTTC.

This sequence joins TRBV27 and TRBJ2-7; 8 bases agree with TRBD2. Trimming cost V 3 bases and J 6 bases; bases outside gene matches: 13. CDR1 is MNHEY and CDR2 is SMNVEV in the germline V gene (reference sequence). CDR3 length equals 16 residues. The CDR3 DNA reads as TGTGCCAGCAGTTTCTTCCCAGCGGGGGCTGAGAGCGAGCAGTACTTC. This translates into CASSFFPAGAESEQYF.

This clone appeared a single time. The chain links TRBV11-3 to TRBJ2-1; D gene ambiguous. CDR3 length: 14 residues. Looked up from germline, CDR1 is SGHNT and CDR2 is YENEEA. Between the trimmed V and J ends, which lost 3 bases and 0 bases, there was a span of 6 bases. CDR3 coding DNA: TGTGCCAGCAGCTTGAGGAGCTCCTACAATGAGCAGTTCTTC. It codes for CASSLRSSYNEQFF.

The chain links TRBV7-3 to TRBJ1-1, with TRBD1 identical over 9 bases. This CDR3 spans 15 amino acids. Germline CDR1 SGHTA, CDR2 FQGTGA. Germline trimming cut 2 bases from V and 3 bases from J; bases unmatched to any gene: 4. DNA for the CDR3: TGTGCCAGCAGCTTACCGGGACAGGGTGACACTGAAGCTTTCTTT. Translation gives CASSLPGQGDTEAFF.

V is TRBV5-4 and J is TRBJ2-7; 8 nucleotides line up with TRBD1. CDR1 and CDR2 (germline): SGHNT, YYREEE (reference sequence). The junction had 10 bases not matched to a gene; V was cut back by 2 bases and J by 3 bases. This CDR3 has 16 amino acids. CDR3 DNA sequence: TGTGCCAGCAGCTTCCAGGGGGCATCCCGGGGCTACGAGCAGTACTTC. As protein: CASSFQGASRGYEQYF.

The chain joins TRBV7-2 to TRBJ2-1; 12 bases match TRBD2. Germline-derived CDR1 and CDR2 are SGHTA and FQGNSA. After removal of 5 bases from V and 9 bases from J, the junction contained 5 bases not matched to a gene. There are 14 residues in the CDR3. The CDR3 region is CASSRLAGDSEQFF. The CDR3 coding sequence is TGTGCCAGCAGCAGACTAGCGGGAGACAGTGAGCAGTTCTTC.

The chain joins TRBV5-4 to TRBJ2-2; no reliable D call. The germline gives CDR1 SGHNT, CDR2 YYREEE (reference sequence). The CDR3 is made up of 16 amino acids. Deletions cut 4 bases from V and 5 bases from J, with 18 bases between. Here the CDR3 reads CASSPYQQHMTGELFF. CDR3 sequence (DNA): TGTGCCAGCAGCCCCTATCAACAGCACATGACCGGGGAGCTGTTTTTT.

This chain connects TRBV4-2 to TRBJ2-5; weak D call: TRBD2 (5 bases). The germline V gene has CDR1 LGHNA and CDR2 YNFKEQ. The CDR3 covers 16 residues. Trimming removed 4 bases at V and 2 bases at J, with 17 bases between. The CDR3 is CASSPVQSGRQETQYF. CDR3 sequence (DNA): TGTGCCAGCAGCCCCGTTCAAAGCGGACGGCAAGAGACCCAGTACTTC.

This clone has just one count. The chain joins TRBV7-3 to TRBJ1-2; D is perhaps TRBD1 (5 bases). The V gene's germline CDR1 is SGHTA and CDR2 FQGTGA. The CDR3 covers 13 residues. Trimming shortened V by 5 bases and J by 2 bases, and 9 bases separated the two germline ends. The DNA for the CDR3 is TGTGCCAGCAGCCCGGACAAGAACTATGGCTACACCTTC. This codes for CASSPDKNYGYTF.

The table lists this clone with a few counts. This chain links TRBV2 with TRBJ2-5; D is perhaps TRBD1 (6 bases). The ends were cut back, 3 bases at V and 5 bases at J, with 13 bases in the middle. From germline, CDR1 is SNHLY and CDR2 FYNNEI. This CDR3 has 14 residues. The CDR3 region has the DNA TGTGCCAGCAGTGATAGGGGGTTCCGGGAGACCCAGTACTTC. It translates to CASSDRGFRETQYF.

The rearrangement joins TRBV19 to TRBJ1-2; D is unclear. CDR1 is LNHDA, CDR2 SQIVND, per germline (reference sequence). The germline V and J ends were trimmed by 8 bases and 8 bases, with 15 bases remaining between them. This CDR3 spans 12 amino acids. This CDR3 reads CASVSLDWGYTF. CDR3 coding DNA: TGTGCCAGTGTGAGCCTTGACTGGGGCTACACCTTC. The variable domain in full, completed from reference TRBV19 and TRBJ1-2, reads DGGITQSPKYLFRKEGQNVTLSCEQNLNHDAMYWYRQDPGQGLRLIYYSQIVNDFQKGDIAEGYSVSREKKESFPLTVTSAQKNPTAFYLCASVSLDWGYTFGSGTRLTVV.

V gene TRBV11-2 combines with J gene TRBJ2-2, with D perhaps matching TRBD2 (6 bases). Trimming removed 4 bases at V and 4 bases at J, with 16 bases between. The CDR3 runs to 16 residues. Germline V gene lookup returns CDR1 SGHAT and CDR2 FQNNGV. Here the CDR3 reads CASSSGSLVLTGELFF. The CDR3 nucleotides are TGTGCCAGCAGCTCCGGGAGTTTGGTCCTCACCGGGGAGCTGTTTTTT. Full variable domain (missing parts from reference TRBV11-2 and TRBJ2-2): EAGVAQSPRYKIIEKRQSVAFWCNPISGHATLYWYQQILGQGPKLLIQFQNNGVVDDSQLPKDRFSAERLKGVDSTLKIQPAKLEDSAVYLCASSSGSLVLTGELFFGEGSRLTVL.

This rearrangement joins TRBV18 to TRBJ1-3, with D perhaps TRBD1 (5 bases). The CDR3 is made up of 18 amino acids. The V end was cut by 2 bases, the J end by 0 bases, with 17 bases between. Germline values: CDR1 KGHSH, CDR2 LQKENI. For the CDR3, the DNA is TGTGCCAGCTCACCAATCATTGCGACAGAGTCCTCTGGAAACACCATATATTTT. Translating it yields CASSPIIATESSGNTIYF.

The J gene is TRBJ1-2, the V gene TRBV29-1, with D unclear. This CDR3 has 13 amino acids. Germline V gene data show CDR1 as SQVTM and CDR2 as ANQGSEA. V was shortened by 6 bases and J by 4 bases, with 15 bases between the two germline ends. The CDR3 DNA follows: TGCAGCGTCGCCCCGGGAACCCCCTATGGCTACACCTTC. Translation: CSVAPGTPYGYTF.

This chain connects TRBV3-1 (or the pseudogene TRBV3-2) to TRBJ2-5, with 15 bases aligning to TRBD2. The CDR3 runs to 17 residues. The junction had 8 bases not matched to a gene; V was cut back by 4 bases and J by 5 bases. The germline CDR1 and CDR2 sequences are LGHDT and YNNKEL (reference sequence). CDR3 loop: CASSPSGLAGGRETQYF. The CDR3, as DNA: TGTGCCAGCAGCCCCTCCGGACTAGCGGGGGGGCGGGAGACCCAGTACTTC.

This sequence joins TRBV7-9 and TRBJ1-2; TRBD1 aligns across 7 bases. Germline CDR1 is SEHNR and CDR2 is FQNEAQ (reference sequence). The CDR3 length is 12 residues. The trim removed 7 bases at V and 6 bases at J, leaving 5 bases unmatched. The CDR3 DNA sequence: TGTGCCAGCAACTACAGGGGACATGGCTACACCTTC. It yields the protein CASNYRGHGYTF.

V usage is TRBV7-2 and J usage is TRBJ2-7; D is possibly TRBD1 (6 bases). The CDR3 sequence is 14 residues long. Looked up from germline, CDR1 is SGHTA and CDR2 is FQGNSA. Trimming shortened V by 5 bases and J by 1 base, and 12 bases separated the two germline ends. The CDR3 loop reads CASSISRGSYEQYF. The CDR3 coding sequence is TGTGCCAGCAGCATTAGCAGGGGTTCCTACGAGCAGTACTTC.

This clone was seen more than once but under ten times. The chain uses TRBV6-1 and TRBJ1-2; no reliable D call. The CDR3 sequence is 15 residues long. The V gene lost 2 bases and the J gene lost 4 bases, with 14 bases spanning the gap. Germline assignment: CDR1 MNHNS and CDR2 SASEGT. In DNA, the CDR3 is TGTGCCAGCAGTGAATTTCTAGGAGGGTTCTATGGCTACACCTTC. Translating it yields CASSEFLGGFYGYTF.

J is TRBJ2-2 and V is TRBV7-2; 8 nucleotides match TRBD2. The CDR3 has 15 residues. Per the germline V gene, CDR1 is SGHTA and CDR2 is FQGNSA. The J segment lost 4 bases and the V segment lost 2 bases, leaving 3 bases of the junction unmatched. The CDR3 DNA sequence: TGTGCCAGCAGCTTACCCGGGAGGGCCACCGGGGAGCTGTTTTTT. Its translation: CASSLPGRATGELFF.

This chain links TRBV7-9 with TRBJ1-1; D may be TRBD1 (5 bases). V was clipped by 5 bases and J by 1 base, with 11 bases between them. Germline V CDR1 and CDR2: SEHNR, FQNEAQ (reference sequence). CDR3 length: 14 residues. The CDR3 bases are TGTGCCAGCAGCACCCAGGGTGGGAACACTGAAGCTTTCTTT. It is translated as CASSTQGGNTEAFF.

This clone has a handful of counts. The J gene is TRBJ1-2, the V gene TRBV6-1, with D perhaps TRBD1 (5 bases). Germline values: CDR1 MNHNS, CDR2 SASEGT. V lost 1 base, J lost 5 bases, and 14 bases lay in between. This CDR3 contains 15 residues. In DNA form, the CDR3 reads TGTGCCAGCAGTGAAGAGGGAAGCAGGGTATATGGCTACACCTTC. It specifies CASSEEGSRVYGYTF.

The chain combines TRBV5-1 with TRBJ1-4; 8 bases agree with TRBD1. This CDR3 has 16 residues. Germline CDR1 is SGHRS and CDR2 is YFSETQ. Trimming removed 4 bases from V and 0 bases from J; junction bases left unmatched: 5. The CDR3 here is CASSPGTGATNEKLFF. CDR3 in DNA: TGCGCCAGCAGCCCCGGGACAGGTGCAACTAATGAAAAACTGTTTTTT.